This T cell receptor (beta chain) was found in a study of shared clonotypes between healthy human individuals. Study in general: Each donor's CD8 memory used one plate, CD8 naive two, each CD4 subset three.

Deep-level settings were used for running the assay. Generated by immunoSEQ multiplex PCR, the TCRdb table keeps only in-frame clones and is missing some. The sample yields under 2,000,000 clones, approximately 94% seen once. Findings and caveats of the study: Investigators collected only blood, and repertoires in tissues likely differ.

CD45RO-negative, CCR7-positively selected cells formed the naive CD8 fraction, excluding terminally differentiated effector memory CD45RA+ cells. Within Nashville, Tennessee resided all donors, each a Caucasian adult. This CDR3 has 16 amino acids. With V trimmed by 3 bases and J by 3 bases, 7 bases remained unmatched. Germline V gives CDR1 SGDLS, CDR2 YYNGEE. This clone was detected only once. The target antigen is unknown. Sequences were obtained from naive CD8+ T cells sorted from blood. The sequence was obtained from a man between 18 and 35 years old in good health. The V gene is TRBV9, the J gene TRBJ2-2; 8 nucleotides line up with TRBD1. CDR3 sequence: CASSAEGQEDTGELFF. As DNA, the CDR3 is TGTGCCAGCAGCGCGGAGGGACAGGAAGACACCGGGGAGCTGTTTTTT.